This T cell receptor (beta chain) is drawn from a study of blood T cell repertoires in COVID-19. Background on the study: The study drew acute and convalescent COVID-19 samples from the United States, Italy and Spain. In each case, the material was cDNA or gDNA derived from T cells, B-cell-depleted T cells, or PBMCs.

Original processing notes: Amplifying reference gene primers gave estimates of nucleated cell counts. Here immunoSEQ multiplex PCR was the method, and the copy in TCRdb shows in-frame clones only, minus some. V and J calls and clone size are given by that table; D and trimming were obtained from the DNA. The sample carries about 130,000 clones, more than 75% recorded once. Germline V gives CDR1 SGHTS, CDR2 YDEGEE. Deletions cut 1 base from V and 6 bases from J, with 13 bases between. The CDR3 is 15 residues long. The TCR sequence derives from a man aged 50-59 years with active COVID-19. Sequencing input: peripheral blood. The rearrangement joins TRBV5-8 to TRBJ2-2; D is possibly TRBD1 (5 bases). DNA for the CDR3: TGTGCCAGCAGCTTGCGGAGAACAGGCTCCGGGGAGCTGTTTTTT. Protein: CASSLRRTGSGELFF.